The 30 T cell receptor beta chains below come from one sample, sequenced in a study of T cell repertoires in cytomegalovirus infection. These receptors are not linked to any known antigen. Using its own MiXCR run on the reads, TCRdb lists one record per CDR3 protein. In the table there are tens of thousands of distinct CDR3 sequences, about 18% of which are singletons. Sequenced here: CD8+ T cells from cultured PBMCs, sampled from culture after CMV antigen stimulation. These receptors were collected from a human donor in good health (CMV status not recorded). Some clones in this sample may be carry-over from other donors' samples.

The J gene is TRBJ2-7, the V gene TRBV28; 12 bases map to TRBD2. Germline CDR1 reads MDHEN; CDR2 reads SYDVKM. V dropped 7 bases and J dropped 1; count of bases not matched to a gene: 2. This CDR3 comprises 14 residues. The CDR3 loop reads CASNGLAGSYEQYF. CDR3 nucleotides: TGTGCCAGCAATGGACTAGCGGGGTCCTACGAGCAGTACTTC.

The sample holds a few counts of this clonotype. The gene calls are TRBV9 and TRBJ2-3; a weak D match, TRBD2 (6 bases). There are 15 residues in the CDR3. Trimming cost V 0 bases and J 0 bases, with 8 bases left between them. Germline V gene sequence: CDR1 SGDLS, CDR2 YYNGEE. The CDR3 loop is CASSVAGTSTDTQYF. The CDR3 DNA follows: TGTGCCAGCAGCGTAGCCGGGACTAGCACAGATACGCAGTATTTT. Looking up the rest from reference TRBV9 and TRBJ2-3 gives the full variable domain: DSGVTQTPKHLITATGQRVTLRCSPRSGDLSVYWYQQSLDQGLQFLIQYYNGEERAKGNILERFSAQQFPDLHSELNLSSLELGDSALYFCASSVAGTSTDTQYFGPGTRLTVL.

This clonotype occurred a few times. The CDR3 here is CASSHGFIYGYTF. The CDR3 coding sequence is TGTGCCAGCAGCCACGGGTTCATCTATGGCTACACCTTC. The chain uses TRBV12-3 or TRBV12-4 and TRBJ1-2; D unclear. V shed 6 bases and J shed 4 bases, with 12 bases lying between them. The CDR3 is 13 amino acids.

The chain uses TRBV9 and TRBJ1-4, with 9 bases identical to TRBD1. The CDR3 runs 15 residues. The V gene's germline CDR1 is SGDLS and CDR2 YYNGEE. V lost 0 bases and J lost 4; bases outside the gene matches: 1. CDR3 nucleotides: TGTGCCAGCAGCGTAGAGGACAGGGGTAATGAAAAACTGTTTTTT. It codes for CASSVEDRGNEKLFF. The full variable domain, in which reference TRBV9 and TRBJ1-4 provide the parts outside the CDR3, is DSGVTQTPKHLITATGQRVTLRCSPRSGDLSVYWYQQSLDQGLQFLIQYYNGEERAKGNILERFSAQQFPDLHSELNLSSLELGDSALYFCASSVEDRGNEKLFFGSGTQLSVL.

With respect to this clonotype: An end of the junction differs from the germline gene, which may be a read error. This rearrangement joins TRBV7-8 to TRBJ2-2; tentatively, D is TRBD1 or TRBD2 (5 bases each). Germline V gene data show CDR1 as SGHVS and CDR2 as FQNEAQ. The CDR3 is 15 residues long. The CDR3 region is CAIGVPQGNTGELSF. Here the CDR3 DNA reads TGTGCTATAGGGGTCCCTCAGGGCAACACCGGGGAGCTGTCTTTT.

This clonotype has only a few counts. CDR3 coding DNA: TGTGCCAGCAGTTACTTAGCGGATGTCACAGATACGCAGTATTTT. Translation: CASSYLADVTDTQYF. The rearrangement joins TRBV6-6 to TRBJ2-3; TRBD2 might be the D (6 bases). V shed 1 base and J shed 2 bases, with 10 bases lying between them. This CDR3 is 15 amino acids long. Germline V gene lookup returns CDR1 MNHNY and CDR2 SVGAGI (reference sequence).

This clonotype was observed a handful of times. The CDR3 sequence: CASSVGQTSGANVLTF. The CDR3 DNA is TGTGCCAGCAGCGTAGGGCAGACCTCTGGGGCCAACGTCCTGACTTTC. V is TRBV9 and J is TRBJ2-6; D gene ambiguous. Deletions cut 0 bases from V and 0 bases from J, with 7 bases between. The CDR3 has 16 residues. Germline assignment: CDR1 SGDLS and CDR2 YYNGEE.

The chain couples TRBV27 to TRBJ2-7; 11 bases are a match to TRBD2. The germline gives CDR1 MNHEY, CDR2 SMNVEV (reference sequence). V was pared by 2 bases and J by 2 bases, with 5 bases of the junction left unmatched. CDR3 size: 16 residues. CDR3 amino acids: CASSLTPGLAAYEQYF. The CDR3 DNA is TGTGCCAGCAGTTTAACCCCGGGACTAGCGGCCTACGAGCAGTACTTC.

This clonotype has only a few counts. This CDR3 reads CASSRPRQGILTGELFF. DNA for the CDR3: TGTGCCAGCAGCCGGCCGCGACAGGGAATTTTAACCGGGGAGCTGTTTTTT. The rearrangement joins TRBV7-8 to TRBJ2-2; 7 bases are shared with TRBD1. J lost 5 bases, V lost 5 bases, and 14 bases had no gene match. CDR1 is SGHVS, CDR2 FQNEAQ, per germline. The CDR3 totals 17 residues.

The chain employs TRBV7-9 and TRBJ2-3; D gene ambiguous. The germline CDR1 and CDR2 sequences are SEHNR and FQNEAQ (reference sequence). V was clipped by 5 bases and J by 5 bases, with 14 bases between them. The CDR3 is 14 residues long. The chain's CDR3 is CASSLLSTQDTQYF. The CDR3 coding sequence is TGTGCCAGCAGCCTTCTTTCGACACAAGATACGCAGTATTTT.

Only a few counts were recorded for this clonotype. J is TRBJ2-1 and V is TRBV24-1, with 7 bases matching TRBD1. With 3 bases clipped from V and 8 bases from J, the junction kept 6 bases outside the gene matches. This CDR3 comprises 14 residues. Germline lookup yields CDR1 KGHDR and CDR2 SFDVKD. The CDR3 nucleotides are TGTGCCACCAGTGATCTTAAGGGGGCCCATGAGCAGTTCTTC. Its translation is CATSDLKGAHEQFF.

J is TRBJ1-1 and V is TRBV19; a weak D match, TRBD1 (5 bases). Germline CDR1 LNHDA, CDR2 SQIVND (reference sequence). The CDR3 runs to 12 residues. Trimming removed 4 bases from V and 3 bases from J, with 6 bases in between. CDR3 region: CASSRGDTEAFF. CDR3 in DNA: TGTGCCAGTAGTAGGGGGGACACTGAAGCTTTCTTT.

The V gene is TRBV6-5, the J gene TRBJ1-1; no firm D call. The germline CDR1 and CDR2 sequences are MNHEY and SVGAGI. Trimming took 2 bases from V and 7 from J, leaving 5 bases between them. CDR3 size: 11 residues. The DNA of the CDR3 is TGTGCCAGCAGTTACGGGGTTGAAGCTTTCTTT. Encoded protein: CASSYGVEAFF.

This clonotype has at least ten counts. This chain connects TRBV11-2 to TRBJ1-1, with a weak D call TRBD1 (5 bases). The ends were cut back, 1 base at V and 0 bases at J, with 12 bases in the middle. The CDR3 is made up of 16 amino acids. CDR1 and CDR2 (germline): SGHAT, FQNNGV. The CDR3 region is CASSLGQGGVNTEAFF. As DNA, the CDR3 is TGTGCCAGCAGCTTAGGTCAGGGCGGGGTGAACACTGAAGCTTTCTTT.

The V gene is TRBV5-6, the J gene TRBJ2-5; D is undetermined. CDR1 and CDR2 (germline): SGHDT, YYEEEE. The CDR3 totals 13 residues. Trimming shortened V by 2 bases and J by 4 bases, and 9 bases separated the two germline ends. The CDR3 DNA reads as TGTGCCAGCAGCTTCAACGCGCGAGAGACCCAGTACTTC. As protein: CASSFNARETQYF.

This clonotype was seen a few times. This chain joins TRBV28 and TRBJ1-1; D is unclear. Trimming stripped 6 bases from V and 1 base from J, with 9 bases between. The CDR3 contains 13 residues. The germline V gene encodes CDR1 MDHEN and CDR2 SYDVKM. CDR3 loop: CASSFLENTEAFF. DNA for the CDR3: TGTGCCAGCAGCTTCTTAGAGAACACTGAAGCTTTCTTT.

This clonotype showed up just a few times. This rearrangement joins TRBV4-1 to TRBJ1-1; possible D gene TRBD1, 5 bases. Germline V CDR1 and CDR2: MGHRA, YSYEKL. V was shortened by 0 bases and J by 7 bases, with 15 bases between the two germline ends. The CDR3 spans 15 residues. CDR3 nucleotide sequence: TGCGCCAGCAGCCAAGATCGTCAGGGTTGGAATGAAGCTTTCTTT. Its protein is CASSQDRQGWNEAFF.

This chain uses TRBV7-6 with TRBJ2-2; 8 bases map to TRBD2. There are 15 residues in the CDR3. V gave up 2 bases and J gave up 3 bases; unmatched junction bases: 2. Per germline, CDR1 SGHVS and CDR2 FNYEAQ. This CDR3 is CASSLTSGHTGELFF. Here the CDR3 DNA reads TGTGCCAGCAGCTTAACTAGCGGTCACACCGGGGAGCTGTTTTTT.

This clonotype was detected many times. This chain links TRBV11-2 with TRBJ2-1, with 12 positions matching TRBD2. CDR1 SGHAT and CDR2 FQNNGV come from the germline V gene. The CDR3 covers 17 residues. V lost 2 bases and J lost 0; bases outside the gene matches: 2. Here the CDR3 reads CASSLTSGRPSYNEQFF. Written as DNA, the CDR3 is TGTGCCAGCAGCTTAACTAGCGGGAGGCCCTCCTACAATGAGCAGTTCTTC.

The V gene is TRBV11-2, the J gene TRBJ1-1; the D is unclear. There are 14 residues in the CDR3. V lost 2 bases, J lost 3 bases, and 10 bases lay in between. From germline, CDR1 is SGHAT and CDR2 FQNNGV. The CDR3 coding sequence is TGTGCCAGCAGCTTACGGGGTTTTCACACTGAAGCTTTCTTT. Protein product: CASSLRGFHTEAFF.

This clonotype was counted many times. The gene calls are TRBV7-9 and TRBJ2-7; unclear D gene. Germline V gene sequence: CDR1 SEHNR, CDR2 FQNEAQ (reference sequence). V dropped 3 bases and J dropped 6 bases, with 9 bases sitting between them. There are 12 residues in the CDR3. CDR3 DNA: TGTGCCAGCAGCTTGTACGAACGCGAGCAGTACTTC. This translates into CASSLYEREQYF.

There are a few counts of this clonotype. V usage is TRBV7-9 and J usage is TRBJ2-7; D perhaps matches TRBD1 (6 bases). Germline V CDR1 and CDR2: SEHNR, FQNEAQ (reference sequence). There are 13 residues in the CDR3. V was trimmed by 5 bases and J by 3 bases, leaving 11 bases between them. The CDR3 loop reads CASSPGHSYEQYF. CDR3 sequence (DNA): TGTGCCAGCAGCCCGGGACACAGCTACGAGCAGTACTTC.

This clonotype showed up just a few times. The rearrangement joins TRBV25-1 to TRBJ2-5; D gene uncertain. Trimming left V 5 bases short and J 0 bases short, with 16 bases between. Germline CDR1 is MGHDK and CDR2 is SYGVNS. The CDR3 length is 16 residues. The chain's CDR3 is CASSPDGRSYQETQYF. The CDR3 nucleotides are TGTGCCAGCAGTCCCGATGGCAGGTCGTACCAAGAGACCCAGTACTTC.

The chain combines TRBV4-3 with TRBJ1-4; D not resolved. Trimming took 0 bases from V and 7 from J, leaving 12 bases between them. CDR1 LGHNA and CDR2 YSLEER come from the germline V gene. This CDR3 comprises 15 residues. CDR3 bases: TGCGCCAGCAGCCAAGAGGGCCCTAGAGCTGAAAAACTGTTTTTT. Translation: CASSQEGPRAEKLFF.

The V and J genes are TRBV12-5 and TRBJ2-1, with unresolved D. Germline values: CDR1 LGHNT, CDR2 FRNRAP. The CDR3 sequence is 13 residues long. The V and J ends lost 3 bases and 3 bases respectively, with 6 bases between them. The DNA for the CDR3 is TGTGCTAGTGGTTTCGGTTACTACAATGAGCAGTTCTTC. Translating it yields CASGFGYYNEQFF.

The chain carries TRBV7-2 and TRBJ1-3; a weak D match, TRBD1 (5 bases). Germline CDR1 SGHTA, CDR2 FQGNSA. Trimming left V 1 base short and J 2 bases short, with 6 bases between. There are 14 residues in the CDR3. The CDR3 sequence is CASSLVGAGNTIYF. CDR3 nucleotide sequence: TGTGCCAGCAGCTTAGTGGGGGCTGGAAACACCATATATTTT.

This clonotype was detected only a few times. The CDR3 coding sequence is TGTGCCAGCAGCCTCGGACTAGCGGGGGGGCGGGAGACCCAGTACTTC. Amino acid sequence: CASSLGLAGGRETQYF. J is TRBJ2-5 and V is TRBV7-2, with 15 positions matching TRBD2. This CDR3 has 16 amino acids. CDR1 is SGHTA and CDR2 is FQGNSA in the germline V gene. V lost 5 bases to trimming and J lost 5 bases; unmatched junction nucleotides: 6.

The V call is TRBV7-2, the J call TRBJ1-2, with 7 nucleotides matching TRBD1. The CDR3 has 14 amino acids. The V gene end was trimmed by 5 bases and the J gene end by 6 bases; junction bases not matched to a gene: 9. Germline V lookup: CDR1 SGHTA, CDR2 FQGNSA. As DNA, the CDR3 is TGTGCCAGCAGCCTCAGACAGGGTCTAGATGGCTACACCTTC. It specifies CASSLRQGLDGYTF.

A few counts support this clonotype. The rearrangement uses TRBV19 and TRBJ2-1, with D possibly matching TRBD2 (7 bases). The CDR3 has 14 amino acids. The ends were cut back, 1 base at V and 8 bases at J, with 12 bases in the middle. Germline-derived CDR1 and CDR2 are LNHDA and SQIVND (reference sequence). CDR3 bases: TGTGCCAGTAGTATAGTTACAGGGAGGGATGAGCAGTTCTTC. Translated, it gives CASSIVTGRDEQFF.

This clonotype was seen more than once but under ten times. The rearrangement links TRBV7-6 to TRBJ2-1; D is unclear. V was trimmed by 3 bases and J by 8 bases, leaving 17 bases between them. This CDR3 is 15 amino acids long. Germline loops: CDR1 SGHVS, CDR2 FNYEAQ. The CDR3 here is CASSFNPQTIHEQFF. DNA for the CDR3: TGTGCCAGCAGCTTCAATCCCCAAACGATCCATGAGCAGTTCTTC.